The present T cell receptor beta chain was sequenced within a study of T cells expressing NK-cell markers. TCRdb re-called the 5' RACE reads and gives one entry per CDR3 protein, without DNA. This table holds 400,000 to 450,000 distinct CDR3 sequences. Germline CDR1 and CDR2: SGDLS and YYNGEE. CDR3 length: 15 amino acids. The chain is built from TRBV9 and TRBJ2-7; the D call of TRBD1 rests on TCRdb alone, since no DNA is present to check it. Sequencing was carried out using blood T cells: a sorted CD56 or NKG2C T cell subset, CD4+ or CD8+ T cells, or bulk PBMC T cells (not recorded which). The clonotype was recovered from a woman aged 18 to 69 in good health. CDR3 residues: CASSPGGGPAYEQYF.